The present entry profiles one T cell receptor beta chain with its context. The target of this receptor is not known. No base-level quality is on record; no much larger clone is a single base apart. This sample was included in a study of shared clonotypes between healthy human individuals (dated by TCRdb to about 2020). Background on the whole study: The cohort comprised two women and three men aged 18 to 49 years. For each donor, CD4 naive and CD4 memory were each run on three plates, CD8 naive on two plates, and CD8 memory on one plate. To estimate repertoire size and how much clonotypes are shared between individuals, the study performed deep sequencing of blood TCR repertoires from about 5 healthy adults. Between about 0.8 and 9 billion PBMCs per donor were obtained by leukapheresis. To increase sequencing depth and limit assay-specific biases, TCR repertoire library preparation and sequencing were carried out by different laboratories using diverse techniques.

CD8 naive samples consisted of CD45RO-negative cells that were positively selected for CCR7, yielding a CD45RA+CCR7+ population without TemRA cells. Healthy HIV-negative adults with no recently reported acute infections or vaccinations were included as donors. Only Caucasian adults living in Nashville, Tennessee, USA were represented among the donors. Blood was collected by leukapheresis, and PBMCs were isolated by Ficoll-Histopaque density gradient centrifugation and then cryopreserved in liquid nitrogen vapor phase. Analytical flow cytometry was used to check the purity and quantity of each magnetically sorted T cell population. Genomic DNA was isolated from each sorted fraction and quantified by UV absorbance on a Nanodrop 2000c. Using the deep immunoSEQ assay, TCR CDR3 regions were amplified from genomic DNA by multiplex PCR. Extracted genomic DNA from each cell subset was distributed evenly across all wells of several immunoSEQ 96-well plates, and each plate was treated as a replicate. Each replicate PCR for sorted subsets received roughly 0.2 ug genomic DNA, equal to roughly 30,000 T cell genomes. Purified libraries were measured with a Qubit 3.0 fluorometer, size-checked on a Bioanalyzer 2100, and measured again with the KAPA Library Quantification kit. Every immunoSEQ 96-well plate was sequenced on a dedicated single-read 150-cycle Illumina NextSeq 550 flow cell. Per the authors' processing: Because only junctional sequences without quality scores were contained in the immunoSEQ output, filtering matching that applied to full-length reads could not be performed. To assign V/J genes and CDR3, sequences were annotated using PyIR, a Python wrapper for IgBLAST v1.9, with IMGT germline references. Reads were removed for weak V/J assignments (E-value above 1e-6), missing CDR3, stop codons, out-of-frame junctions, or ambiguous translated residues. V3J clonotypes were defined by identical inferred V gene, J gene, and CDR3 amino acid sequence. To compute the percentage overlap between repertoires, the number of shared unique clonotypes was divided by the size of the smaller repertoire. RTK rarefaction, the Chao1 estimator, and Recon v2.1 estimates of unobserved clonotypes were used to assess repertoire richness. Generation probabilities were computed with OLGA for all TCRbeta clonotypes obtained by the gDNA method from a few donors. TCRdb holds this immuneACCESS table with in-frame rearrangements only. Some clones are missing; in checked studies, unresolved V genes explain under half, and the rest has no known cause. V, J and clone size derive from that table, while D and trimming were established from the DNA sequence. The sample table contains some 2,100,000 clones; only one count was recorded for roughly 91% of them. More than 1.5% of the sample lies in the top ten.

What the study reported, not specific to this receptor: Pairwise subsampling led to the expectation that sequencing depth would affect the degree of clonotype sharing among donors. Estimated clonotype richness was generally larger for naive than for memory subsets. The small number of donors limited the genetic and exposure-history diversity represented. Incomplete sequencing was indicated by rarefaction of sorted-subset datasets, despite the large sequencing depth. Compared with non-shared clonotypes, clonotypes shared by all four sorted-subset donors had higher generation probabilities. Across a few donors, around 5.4% of naive CD4, over 3% of naive CD8, 2.3% of memory CD4, and 0.4% to 0.45% of memory CD8 clonotypes were shared. Sampling was limited to blood, and TCR repertoires in tissue likely differ from TCR repertoires in blood.

The CDR3 runs 14 amino acids, cysteine and phenylalanine included. CDR3 DNA is the only sequence kept; it has 42 bases, read in frame from the first base. Looking up the germline V gene yields CDR1 MDHEN and CDR2 SYDVKM. The junction carries 14 bases between V and J, which are trimmed by 6 bases and 5 bases respectively. The TCR comes from a man between 18 and 29 years old in good health. Some clones in this sample may be carry-over from other donors' samples. This chain joins TRBV28 to TRBJ1-5; 5 matching bases give a weak D call of TRBD1. Material: naive CD8+ T cells from PBMCs. The cell subset or site label on this specimen signifies: CD45RA+CCR7+. The CDR3 sequence is CASSLQGSDQPQHF. In nucleotides, the sequence is TGTGCCAGCAGCCTCCAGGGCTCAGATCAGCCCCAGCATTTT. With the portions outside the CDR3 filled from the reference TRBV28 and TRBJ1-5 genes, the complete variable region becomes DVKVTQSSRYLVKRTGEKVFLECVQDMDHENMFWYRQDPGLGLRLIYFSYDVKMKEKGDIPEGYSVSREKKERFSLILESASTNQTSMYLCASSLQGSDQPQHFGDGTRLSIL.